This TCR beta chain was recovered during a study of T cell repertoires in cytomegalovirus infection. With 4 bases removed from V and 5 bases from J, the gap between germline ends came to 14 bases. CDR3 length equals 14 residues. TCRdb re-derived calls from the reads in MiXCR, one entry per CDR3 protein. The sample contains 100,000 to 150,000 distinct CDR3 sequences, 8% to 9% of which appear only once. The source is a human donor in good health (CMV status not recorded). Some clones in this sample may be carry-over from other donors' samples. The chain recombines TRBV12-3 or TRBV12-4 with TRBJ1-1; a weak D match, TRBD1 (5 bases). The sample consisted of PBMCs. The CDR3 spells CASSSPKRGTEAFF. CDR3 DNA: TGTGCCAGCAGTTCCCCCAAGCGGGGGACTGAAGCTTTCTTT.